These 7 T cell receptor beta chains share one sample of origin, sequenced in a study of cytomegalovirus exposure and HLA in healthy donors (dated by TCRdb to 2016 to 2017). The library was built by means of the immunoSEQ multiplex PCR assay. This is the immuneACCESS table as TCRdb keeps it, with only in-frame sequences that have V and J called. A part of the clones is gone; compared with another copy, unresolved V genes explain less than half, and the rest is unexplained. For this sample the table gives over 85,000 clones, of which under 95% were detected only once. The ten biggest clones cover approximately 1.1% of the sample. The sequencing sample was made of PBMCs. The receptors derive from a woman in her twenties or thirties in good health and CMV-seropositive.

This chain connects TRBV15 to TRBJ1-3, with a weak D call TRBD1 (5 bases). The length of the CDR3 is 16 residues. Per the germline V gene, CDR1 is LNHNV and CDR2 is YYDKDF (reference sequence). Trimming stripped 3 bases from V and 0 bases from J, with 12 bases between. The CDR3 protein is CATSSAGHFSGNTIYF. CDR3 in DNA: TGTGCCACCAGCAGCGCTGGACATTTCTCTGGAAACACCATATATTTT.

The V call is TRBV10-2, the J call TRBJ1-1, with a possible D match to TRBD1 (5 bases). CDR1 is WSHSY and CDR2 is SAAADI in the germline V gene. The CDR3 totals 15 residues. With 4 bases removed from V and 0 bases from J, the gap between germline ends came to 12 bases. CDR3 DNA: TGCGCCAGCAGTGGAACAGGAACGATGAACACTGAAGCTTTCTTT. It specifies CASSGTGTMNTEAFF.

This chain links TRBV28 with TRBJ1-5; perhaps TRBD1 as D (5 bases). Germline lookup yields CDR1 MDHEN and CDR2 SYDVKM. The CDR3 consists of 16 residues. V lost 5 bases, J lost 2 bases, and 16 bases lay in between. The CDR3 protein is CASSPYRGGGNQPQHF. The CDR3 DNA sequence: TGTGCCAGCAGTCCTTATCGGGGGGGAGGCAATCAGCCCCAGCATTTT.

V is TRBV7-2 and J is TRBJ2-1, with 11 bases aligning to TRBD2. The V gene's germline CDR1 is SGHTA and CDR2 FQGNSA. V gave up 4 bases and J gave up 9 bases; unmatched junction bases: 14. There are 17 residues in the CDR3. CDR3 nucleotide sequence: TGTGCCAGCAGCTCCACCACTAGCGGGAGACGGGAGGTTGAGCAGTTCTTC. Translating it yields CASSSTTSGRREVEQFF.

The rearrangement joins TRBV4-1 to TRBJ2-7; 9 bases fit TRBD1. The trim removed 1 base at V and 1 base at J, leaving 8 bases unmatched. The CDR3 length is 17 residues. Germline V gene lookup returns CDR1 MGHRA and CDR2 YSYEKL. This CDR3 reads CASSQGPDRGGSYEQYF. CDR3 DNA sequence: TGCGCCAGCAGCCAAGGCCCCGACAGGGGGGGATCCTACGAGCAGTACTTC.

This chain links TRBV19 with TRBJ1-5; D might be TRBD1 (6 bases). The V end was cut by 1 base, the J end by 0 bases, with 25 bases between. CDR1 and CDR2 (germline): LNHDA, SQIVND (reference sequence). This CDR3 has 21 amino acids. The CDR3 DNA follows: TGTGCCAGTAGTATAGGTCGACACCAGGGGATAAGGGCTTATAGCAATCAGCCCCAGCATTTT. The encoded protein is CASSIGRHQGIRAYSNQPQHF. Based on the CDR3 plus reference TRBV19 and TRBJ1-5, the full variable domain is DGGITQSPKYLFRKEGQNVTLSCEQNLNHDAMYWYRQDPGQGLRLIYYSQIVNDFQKGDIAEGYSVSREKKESFPLTVTSAQKNPTAFYLCASSIGRHQGIRAYSNQPQHFGDGTRLSIL.

V usage is TRBV10-2 and J usage is TRBJ2-1, with 7 bases aligning to TRBD1. J lost 1 base, V lost 7 bases, and 1 base had no gene match. Germline V gene sequence: CDR1 WSHSY, CDR2 SAAADI. There are 13 residues in the CDR3. In DNA form, the CDR3 reads TGCGCCAGCAAACAGGGGTCCTACAATGAGCAGTTCTTC. Protein product: CASKQGSYNEQFF.